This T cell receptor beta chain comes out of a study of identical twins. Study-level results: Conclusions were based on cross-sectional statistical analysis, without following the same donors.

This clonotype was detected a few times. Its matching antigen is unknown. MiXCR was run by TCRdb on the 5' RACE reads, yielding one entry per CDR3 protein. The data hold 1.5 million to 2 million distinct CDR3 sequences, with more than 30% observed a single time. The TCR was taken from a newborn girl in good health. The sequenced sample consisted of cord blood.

Here the CDR3 reads CATSPGFRPQHF. Written as DNA, the CDR3 is TGTGCCACCAGTCCAGGTTTCAGGCCCCAGCATTTT. The chain uses TRBV24-1 and TRBJ1-5; D call uncertain. This CDR3 is 12 amino acids long. Germline V CDR1 and CDR2: KGHDR, SFDVKD. V shed 6 bases and J shed 9 bases, with 11 bases lying between them.